These 14 T cell receptor beta chains originate from one sample sequenced in a study of T cells expressing NK-cell markers. TCRdb reanalyzed the 5' RACE reads and collapses them to one entry per CDR3 protein, without DNA. Recorded for this sample: over 250,000 distinct CDR3 sequences. Material: blood T cells: a sorted CD56 or NKG2C T cell subset, CD4+ or CD8+ T cells, or bulk PBMC T cells (not recorded which). These receptors came from a woman aged 18-70 years in good health.

The V gene is TRBV18, the J gene TRBJ2-2; lacking DNA, the TRBD2 call made by TCRdb goes unchecked. Germline V gene data show CDR1 as KGHSH and CDR2 as LQKENI. The CDR3 loop spans 16 amino acids. The chain's CDR3 is CASSPQASWNTGELFF.

The rearrangement links TRBV20-1 to TRBJ2-1; the TRBD2 assignment by TCRdb is unverifiable without DNA. The CDR3 runs to 17 residues. The germline V gene has CDR1 DFQATT and CDR2 SNEGSKA (reference sequence). The CDR3 sequence: CSARRRTPGLGGDEQFF.

This sequence joins TRBV6-1 and TRBJ2-4. The CDR3 loop spans 14 amino acids. Germline assignment: CDR1 MNHNS and CDR2 SASEGT. The CDR3 loop reads CASTNGVAKNIQYF.

V gene TRBV20-1 combines with J gene TRBJ1-3. Germline V CDR1 and CDR2: DFQATT, SNEGSKA (reference sequence). CDR3 length: 12 residues. The CDR3 reads CSARVGRNTIYF.

This rearrangement joins TRBV4-1 to TRBJ2-5; absent DNA, TCRdb's TRBD1 call cannot be checked. The CDR3 has 15 amino acids. Germline CDR1 and CDR2: MGHRA and YSYEKL. CDR3: CASSQDRDYQETQYF.

The chain joins TRBV7-3 to TRBJ2-5. The germline V gene has CDR1 SGHTA and CDR2 FQGTGA. This CDR3 is built from 13 residues. The chain's CDR3 is CASSLRVGETQYF.

V and J are TRBV5-6 and TRBJ1-1; TCRdb proposes TRBD1, but this gene call is untestable without DNA. The germline gives CDR1 SGHDT, CDR2 YYEEEE. This CDR3 contains 14 residues. CDR3 residues: CASSHRQVTTEAFF.

The chain couples TRBV20-1 to TRBJ1-2. The length of the CDR3 is 11 residues. CDR1 is DFQATT, CDR2 SNEGSKA, per germline (reference sequence). The chain's CDR3 is CSASRSYGYTF.

This chain uses TRBV6-5 with TRBJ1-2. The CDR3 totals 18 residues. Germline-derived CDR1 and CDR2 are MNHEY and SVGAGI. This CDR3 reads CASSSRSRRGRVYYGYTF.

V gene TRBV6-5 combines with J gene TRBJ2-3; TCRdb returns TRBD2, unconfirmable since there is no DNA. The CDR3 is 17 amino acids. CDR1 and CDR2 from the germline V gene are MNHEY and SVGAGI. The CDR3 sequence is CASSYSIISGGTDTQYF.

This chain joins TRBV4-3 and TRBJ2-1; TCRdb calls TRBD2, which cannot be checked without DNA. Germline values: CDR1 LGHNA, CDR2 YSLEER. The CDR3 spans 16 residues. The CDR3 is CASSQDPGGGFNEQFF.

V and J are TRBV15 and TRBJ1-1; TCRdb's assignment of TRBD1 cannot be checked, as there is no DNA. CDR3 length equals 14 residues. Germline V lookup: CDR1 LNHNV, CDR2 YYDKDF (reference sequence). The CDR3 reads CATSRERTQREAFF.

The rearrangement joins TRBV3-1 to TRBJ1-1; checking the TCRdb D call of TRBD1 is not possible without DNA. The germline CDR1 and CDR2 sequences are LGHDT and YNNKEL (reference sequence). The CDR3 spans 15 residues. The chain's CDR3 is CASSQNPTGSTEAFF.

The V and J genes are TRBV12-3 or TRBV12-4 and TRBJ2-1; the TCRdb D gene call, TRBD1, has no DNA to confirm it. CDR3 size: 14 residues. CDR3 loop: CASCEGGSYNEQFF.